Shown below are 5 T cell receptor beta chains from a single sample sequenced in a study of blood T cells in healthy people across ages. Then a second PCR, running about 6 to 11 cycles, was carried out with a sample-barcoded 5' primer and a J-beta primer mix. TCRdb fed the 5' RACE reads into MiXCR, producing one record per CDR3 protein. Here the sample spans more than 600,000 distinct CDR3 sequences, approximately 25% being singletons. The sample was also reused in another study, on T cells of mothers and their children.

Sequencing was done on a sample of blood. The receptors derive from a boy under 18 in good health.

This clonotype turned up a few times. The chain is built from TRBV20-1 and TRBJ2-7, with D maybe TRBD1 (5 bases). V lost 7 bases to trimming and J lost 0 bases, with 13 bases between them. The V gene's germline CDR1 is DFQATT and CDR2 SNEGSKA (reference sequence). The CDR3 is made up of 13 amino acids. CDR3 bases: TGCAGTGTCAAGACAGAGACCTCCTACGAGCAGTACTTC. Translated: CSVKTETSYEQYF.

This clonotype was seen more than once but under ten times. The chain has TRBV21-1 and TRBJ1-4; the table calls TRBD1, which could not be checked here. TRBV21-1 is termed a pseudogene. The CDR3 sequence is 17 residues long. For the CDR3, the DNA is TGTGCCAGCAGCAAAGATACAGAGGACACAACTAATGAAAAACTGTTTTTT. Its translation: CASSKDTEDTTNEKLFF.

This clonotype was detected only a few times. The chain couples TRBV29-1 to TRBJ2-1; 10 nucleotides match TRBD2. With V trimmed by 5 bases and J by 1 base, 5 bases remained unmatched. The length of the CDR3 is 15 residues. CDR1 SQVTM and CDR2 ANQGSEA come from the germline V gene. CDR3 coding DNA: TGCAGCGTTTTAACTAGCGGGAAGTCCTACAATGAGCAGTTCTTC. It yields the protein CSVLTSGKSYNEQFF.

The chain links TRBV12-3 or TRBV12-4 to TRBJ2-3, with unresolved D. Trimming took off 6 bases at V and 4 bases at J, with 11 bases between the two ends. The CDR3 loop spans 13 amino acids. The DNA for the CDR3 is TGTGCCAGCAGCACTTGGAGCGCAGATACGCAGTATTTT. It yields the protein CASSTWSADTQYF.

The chain has TRBV29-1 and TRBJ2-6; a weak D match, TRBD2 (5 bases). This CDR3 spans 17 amino acids. Germline CDR1 SQVTM, CDR2 ANQGSEA. With 5 bases removed from V and 1 base from J, the gap between germline ends came to 18 bases. CDR3 amino acids: CSVQKAASGSGANVLTF. CDR3 nucleotide sequence: TGCAGCGTTCAAAAGGCCGCCAGCGGTTCTGGGGCCAACGTCCTGACTTTC. Based on the CDR3 plus reference TRBV29-1 and TRBJ2-6, the full variable domain is SAVISQKPSRDICQRGTSLTIQCQVDSQVTMMFWYRQQPGQSLTLIATANQGSEATYESGFVIDKFPISRPNLTFSTLTVSNMSPEDSSIYLCSVQKAASGSGANVLTFGAGSRLTVL.